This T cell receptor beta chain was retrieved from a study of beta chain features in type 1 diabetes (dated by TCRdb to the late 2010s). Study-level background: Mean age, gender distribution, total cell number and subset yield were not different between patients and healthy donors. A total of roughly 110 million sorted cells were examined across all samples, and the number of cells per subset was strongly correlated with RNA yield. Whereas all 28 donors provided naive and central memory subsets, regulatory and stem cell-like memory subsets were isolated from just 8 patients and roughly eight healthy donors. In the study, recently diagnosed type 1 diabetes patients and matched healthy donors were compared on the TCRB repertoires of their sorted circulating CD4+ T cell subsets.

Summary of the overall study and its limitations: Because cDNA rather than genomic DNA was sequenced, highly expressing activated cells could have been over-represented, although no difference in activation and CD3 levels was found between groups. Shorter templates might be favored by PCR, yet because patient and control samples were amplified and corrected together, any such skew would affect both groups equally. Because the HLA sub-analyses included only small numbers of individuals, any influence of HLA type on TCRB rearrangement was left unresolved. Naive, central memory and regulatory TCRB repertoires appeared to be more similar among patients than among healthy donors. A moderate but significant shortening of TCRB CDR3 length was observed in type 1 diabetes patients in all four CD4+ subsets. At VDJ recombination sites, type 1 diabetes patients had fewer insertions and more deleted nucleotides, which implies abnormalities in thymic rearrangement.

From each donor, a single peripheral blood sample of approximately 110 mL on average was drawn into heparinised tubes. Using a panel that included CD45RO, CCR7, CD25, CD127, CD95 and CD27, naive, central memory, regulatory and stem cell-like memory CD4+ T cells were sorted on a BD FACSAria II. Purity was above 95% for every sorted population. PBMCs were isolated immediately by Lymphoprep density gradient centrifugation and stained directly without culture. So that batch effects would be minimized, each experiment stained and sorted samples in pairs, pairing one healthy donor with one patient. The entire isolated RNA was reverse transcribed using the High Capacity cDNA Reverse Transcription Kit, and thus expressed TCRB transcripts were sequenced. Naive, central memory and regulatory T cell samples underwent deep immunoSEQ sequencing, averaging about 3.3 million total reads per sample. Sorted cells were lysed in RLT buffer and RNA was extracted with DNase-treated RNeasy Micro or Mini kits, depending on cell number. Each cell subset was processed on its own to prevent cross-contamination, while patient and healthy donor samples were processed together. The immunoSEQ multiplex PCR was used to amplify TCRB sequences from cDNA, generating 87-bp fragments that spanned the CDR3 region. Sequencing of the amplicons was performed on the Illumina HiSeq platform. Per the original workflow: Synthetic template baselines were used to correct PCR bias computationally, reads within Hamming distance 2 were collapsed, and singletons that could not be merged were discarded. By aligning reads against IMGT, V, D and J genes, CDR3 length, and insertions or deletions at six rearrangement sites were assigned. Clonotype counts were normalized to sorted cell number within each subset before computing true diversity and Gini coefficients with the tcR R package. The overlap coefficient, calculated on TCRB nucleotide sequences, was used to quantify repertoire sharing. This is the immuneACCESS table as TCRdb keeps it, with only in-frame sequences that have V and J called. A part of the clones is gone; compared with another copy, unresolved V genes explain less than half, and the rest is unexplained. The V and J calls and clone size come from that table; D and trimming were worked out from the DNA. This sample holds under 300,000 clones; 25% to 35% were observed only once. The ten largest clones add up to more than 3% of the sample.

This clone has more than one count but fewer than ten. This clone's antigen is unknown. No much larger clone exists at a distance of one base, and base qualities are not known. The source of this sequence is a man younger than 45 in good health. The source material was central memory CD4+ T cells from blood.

The encoded CDR3 is CASSIWTGGYNEQFF. The sequence in DNA is TGTGCCAGTAGTATATGGACAGGGGGATACAATGAGCAGTTCTTC. The sequence is built from TRBV5-4 and TRBJ2-1; 10 of the junction bases match TRBD1. The CDR3 has 15 amino acids, counting the end cysteine and phenylalanine. Solely the CDR3 DNA is kept, with 45 bases framed from the first base. The germline V gene (reference sequence) provides CDR1 SGHNT and CDR2 YYREEE. The germline V and J ends show losses of 8 bases and 4 bases respectively, and no gene match explains 9 bases of the junction.